A selection of T cell receptor beta chains follows, all from one sample in a study of cytomegalovirus exposure and HLA in healthy donors. The method was immunoSEQ multiplex PCR; TCRdb's version includes in-frame clones alone and lacks a portion of them. In the table there are about 130,000 clones, approximately 92% of which are singletons. The specimen sequenced was PBMCs. The origin of the receptors is a woman under 30 in good health and CMV-seronegative. The CDR3 runs from the conserved cysteine through the conserved F or W. The D gene is left open where the match is weak. Size values are once, few and many counts, or a class for expanded clones, and some rows have none.

V gene	D gene	J gene	clone size	CDR3 protein	CDR3 DNA
TRBV15	.	TRBJ2-7	.	CATSRDMTAAGSYEQYF	TGTGCCACCAGCAGAGATATGACTGCAGCGGGTTCCTACGAGCAGTACTTC
TRBV19	TRBD1	TRBJ1-6	many	CATRDRLMSSYNSPLHF	TGTGCCACCCGGGACAGGTTGATGAGCTCCTATAATTCACCCCTCCACTTT
TRBV25-1	.	TRBJ1-2	many	CASSEGGGYTF	TGTGCCAGCAGTGAAGGAGGTGGCTACACCTTC
TRBV6-5	TRBD1	TRBJ1-1	.	CASSYGQGVGTEAFF	TGTGCCAGCAGTTACGGACAGGGGGTCGGCACTGAAGCTTTCTTT
TRBV18	TRBD2	TRBJ2-5	once	CASSPRVAGEETQYF	TGTGCCAGCTCACCACGGGTAGCGGGAGAAGAGACCCAGTACTTC
TRBV10-1	.	TRBJ2-7	.	CASSSTGKSSYEQYF	TGCGCCAGCAGCTCTACAGGAAAAAGCTCCTACGAGCAGTACTTC
TRBV9	.	TRBJ2-1	.	CASSATLGGWNEQFF	TGTGCCAGCAGCGCCACCCTCGGGGGTTGGAATGAGCAGTTCTTC
TRBV18	.	TRBJ1-1	.	CASSPAGGGAIEAFF	TGTGCCAGCTCACCTGCCGGGGGAGGGGCGATTGAAGCTTTCTTT
TRBV5-4	TRBD1	TRBJ1-6	.	CASSSGGYNSPLHF	TGTGCCAGCAGCTCAGGGGGATATAATTCACCCCTCCACTTT
TRBV6-1	.	TRBJ2-7	.	CASSESGGGSYEQYF	TGTGCCAGCAGTGAATCCGGGGGAGGATCCTACGAGCAGTACTTC
TRBV6-5	.	TRBJ2-6	.	CASTVPGAGANVLTF	TGTGCCAGCACCGTACCCGGAGCCGGGGCCAACGTCCTGACTTTC
TRBV6-5	.	TRBJ2-7	.	CASSYSTQDSSYEQYF	TGTGCCAGCAGTTACTCTACCCAGGACAGCTCCTACGAGCAGTACTTC
TRBV6-5	.	TRBJ2-7	.	CASPGGGLSYEQYF	TGTGCCAGCCCGGGGGGCGGGCTCTCCTACGAGCAGTACTTC
TRBV2	TRBD2	TRBJ2-3	.	CASSLQPGLAGGGSTDTQYF	TGTGCCAGCAGTCTACAACCGGGACTAGCGGGGGGGGGCAGCACAGATACGCAGTATTTT
TRBV9	.	TRBJ1-1	.	CASSGQDTEAFF	TGTGCCAGCAGCGGTCAGGACACTGAAGCTTTCTTT
TRBV7-2	.	TRBJ1-1	few	CASSLDVGSGGGTTEAFF	TGTGCCAGCAGCTTGGATGTTGGTTCTGGCGGAGGGACCACTGAAGCTTTCTTT
TRBV20-1	.	TRBJ2-7	.	CSARETYEQYF	TGCAGTGCTAGAGAGACATACGAGCAGTACTTC
TRBV7-9	.	TRBJ1-4	.	CASSQTGILWKLFF	TGTGCCAGCAGCCAAACGGGGATACTCTGGAAACTGTTTTTT
TRBV5-1	TRBD1	TRBJ1-1	.	CASSLGQGGNTEAFF	TGCGCCAGCAGCTTAGGACAGGGGGGGAACACTGAAGCTTTCTTT
TRBV5-6	.	TRBJ2-7	.	CASSLPRESPYEQYF	TGTGCCAGCAGCTTGCCGAGGGAGTCACCCTACGAGCAGTACTTC
TRBV13	TRBD1	TRBJ1-3	.	CASSSRQGSGNTIYF	TGTGCCAGCAGCTCGCGACAGGGCAGTGGAAACACCATATATTTT
TRBV4-2	TRBD1	TRBJ1-2	.	CASSLGQGSGYTF	TGTGCCAGCAGTCTCGGACAGGGAAGCGGCTACACCTTC
TRBV27	.	TRBJ1-1	.	CASSLTWGEWKTEAFF	TGTGCCAGCAGTTTAACGTGGGGGGAATGGAAGACTGAAGCTTTCTTT
TRBV7-2	.	TRBJ1-1	.	CASRTNRVNTEAFF	TGTGCCAGCAGAACAAACAGGGTAAACACTGAAGCTTTCTTT
TRBV5-1	.	TRBJ1-1	.	CASTQEGGRGLEAFF	TGCGCCAGCACCCAAGAGGGGGGGCGAGGGCTAGAAGCTTTCTTT
TRBV6-5	.	TRBJ1-6	.	CASSWTAQGAPLHF	TGTGCCAGCAGTTGGACAGCTCAAGGCGCACCCCTCCACTTT
TRBV2	.	TRBJ1-1	.	CASRIRGEGTEAFF	TGTGCCAGCAGAATACGGGGGGAAGGCACTGAAGCTTTCTTT
TRBV27	.	TRBJ2-1	.	CASSLGSGRVSYNEQFF	TGTGCCAGCAGTTTAGGGAGCGGTCGAGTCTCCTACAATGAGCAGTTCTTC
TRBV29-1	.	TRBJ2-3	.	CTSRQGDTQYF	TGCACCTCCCGGCAGGGGGATACGCAGTATTTT
TRBV2	TRBD1	TRBJ1-2	.	CASSEEGQGYTF	TGTGCCAGCAGTGAAGAGGGACAGGGATACACCTTC
TRBV4-1	TRBD1	TRBJ1-4	.	CASSQLTGRATNEKLFF	TGCGCCAGCAGCCAACTGACAGGGCGGGCAACTAATGAAAAACTGTTTTTT
TRBV10-3	.	TRBJ2-3	.	CAISDLGTDTQYF	TGTGCCATCAGTGACTTAGGCACAGATACGCAGTATTTT
TRBV19	.	TRBJ1-2	.	CASSIVATSNYGYTF	TGTGCCAGTAGTATAGTTGCCACTTCTAACTATGGCTACACCTTC
TRBV5-5	.	TRBJ1-4	.	CASSLVGGSGEKLFF	TGTGCCAGCAGCTTGGTTGGAGGGAGTGGCGAAAAACTGTTTTTT
TRBV27	.	TRBJ1-3	.	CASKAQPGPRNTIYF	TGTGCCAGCAAGGCCCAGCCAGGTCCTCGAAACACCATATATTTT
TRBV18	.	TRBJ2-7	.	CASSPPGAEQYF	TGTGCCAGCTCACCACCGGGGGCCGAGCAGTACTTC
TRBV29-1	.	TRBJ2-7	.	CSVYRDISPYEQYF	TGCAGCGTGTACCGGGACATCTCCCCCTACGAGCAGTACTTC
TRBV5-1	.	TRBJ2-2	.	CASSFNPTTGHSTGELFF	TGCGCCAGCAGCTTCAACCCGACAACGGGACACTCAACCGGGGAGCTGTTTTTT
TRBV5-5	.	TRBJ1-2	once	CASSLSVAVKNYGYTF	TGTGCCAGCAGCTTGTCCGTCGCAGTAAAGAACTATGGCTACACCTTC
TRBV4-1	.	TRBJ1-2	.	CASSRGHQLLYGYTF	TGCGCCAGCAGCCGGGGACACCAGTTATTATATGGCTACACCTTC
TRBV5-5	.	TRBJ1-5	.	CASSLMGDHSNQPQHF	TGTGCCAGCAGCTTGATGGGCGACCACAGCAATCAGCCCCAGCATTTT
TRBV4-1	.	TRBJ1-1	.	CASSQDLGVDPGAFF	TGCGCCAGCAGCCAAGATCTAGGGGTGGATCCTGGTGCTTTCTTT
TRBV18	.	TRBJ1-5	.	CASSLGEFYSNQPQHF	TGTGCCAGCTCTCTCGGGGAGTTCTATAGCAATCAGCCCCAGCATTTT
TRBV2	.	TRBJ2-7	.	CASSEQAHEQYF	TGTGCCAGCAGTGAACAGGCCCACGAGCAGTACTTC
TRBV6-1	.	TRBJ1-2	.	CASRGGIGYGYTF	TGTGCCAGCCGGGGGGGAATCGGCTATGGCTACACCTTC
TRBV2	.	TRBJ1-2	.	CASRGTGIDYGYTF	TGTGCCAGCAGGGGAACAGGGATTGACTATGGCTACACCTTC
TRBV5-1	TRBD1	TRBJ1-1	.	CASSLVQGESREAFF	TGCGCCAGCAGCTTGGTACAGGGGGAGTCGCGTGAAGCTTTCTTT
TRBV11-1	TRBD2	TRBJ2-5	.	CASSPPLAGGQETQYF	TGTGCCAGCAGCCCACCGCTAGCGGGGGGCCAAGAGACCCAGTACTTC
TRBV7-9	.	TRBJ2-7	.	CASSFGGRPYEQYF	TGTGCCAGCAGCTTCGGGGGGCGCCCCTACGAGCAGTACTTC
TRBV5-6	.	TRBJ1-2	.	CASSLGEVNYGYTF	TGTGCCAGCAGCTTGGGTGAGGTAAACTATGGCTACACCTTC
TRBV9	TRBD2	TRBJ2-3	.	CASSAGAGGIADTQYF	TGTGCCAGCAGCGCCGGAGCGGGGGGTATCGCAGATACGCAGTATTTT
TRBV5-4	.	TRBJ2-2	.	CASSLVVGAVTGELFF	TGTGCCAGCAGCTTGGTTGTGGGGGCGGTCACCGGGGAGCTGTTTTTT
TRBV4-2	TRBD1	TRBJ1-2	.	CASSQEEGQGNFLYGYTF	TGTGCCAGCAGCCAAGAAGAGGGACAGGGAAATTTCCTCTATGGCTACACCTTC
TRBV5-1	TRBD2	TRBJ2-7	few	CASSLSTSGPLEQYF	TGCGCCAGCAGCTTGTCTACTAGCGGGCCCCTCGAGCAGTACTTC
TRBV6-1	TRBD1	TRBJ1-4	.	CASSEGTDEKLFF	TGTGCCAGCAGTGAGGGGACAGATGAAAAACTGTTTTTT
TRBV7-9	.	TRBJ1-1	.	CASSHISPAVMNTEAFF	TGTGCCAGCAGCCACATAAGCCCGGCGGTGATGAACACTGAAGCTTTCTTT
TRBV5-8	.	TRBJ2-4	.	CASSKGNIQYF	TGTGCCAGCAGCAAGGGGAACATTCAGTACTTC
TRBV6-5	.	TRBJ1-1	.	CASRNGWRGVAFF	TGTGCCAGCAGGAATGGGTGGCGAGGCGTAGCTTTCTTT
TRBV5-1	.	TRBJ2-2	.	CASSLDRFGTGELFF	TGCGCCAGCAGCTTGGACAGATTTGGGACCGGGGAGCTGTTTTTT